Below are 17 T cell receptor beta chains sequenced from a single sample in a study of PD-1 blockade in classical Hodgkin lymphoma. Time point of the sample: cycle 4 day 1 (C4D1), after more than 5 weeks of nivolumab. With no exception, relapse followed autologous stem cell transplantation in all patients, and brentuximab vedotin exposure varied. CD8+ T cells were isolated from thawed PBMCs by magnetic negative selection. Repertoires were generated with immunoSEQ multiplex PCR, while TCRdb's copy carries only in-frame clones and drops some. The sample shows about 20,000 clones, roughly nine tenths of them seen only once. Material: CD8+ T cells from blood, obtained before the fourth cycle of nivolumab. These receptors were obtained from a human donor with classical Hodgkin lymphoma.

The chain combines TRBV9 with TRBJ1-1; D gene uncertain. In germline, CDR1 is SGDLS, CDR2 YYNGEE. This CDR3 region has 14 residues. V gave up 3 bases and J gave up 5 bases, with 14 bases separating them. CDR3 nucleotides: TGTGCCAGCAGCGGAGGAGAAGCGGAAACTGAAGCTTTCTTT. It specifies CASSGGEAETEAFF.

The rearrangement uses TRBV21-1 and TRBJ2-3; the D segment call TRBD2 is taken from the table without a DNA check. TRBV21-1 counts as a pseudogene. The CDR3 extends over 20 amino acids. CDR3 residues: CASSREAGTTLRRNTDTQYF. CDR3 in DNA: TGTGCCAGCAGCCGGGAGGCGGGGACCACATTGAGGCGAAACACAGATACGCAGTATTTT.

The rearrangement links TRBV10-3 to TRBJ2-5; 8 bases are a match to TRBD2. CDR1 and CDR2 from the germline V gene are ENHRY and SYGVKD. This CDR3 has 16 residues. With V trimmed by 4 bases and J by 5 bases, 12 bases remained unmatched. The DNA of the CDR3 is TGTGCCATCAGTGGCGCTAGCGGGCCGGGGAGGGAGACCCAGTACTTC. Protein: CAISGASGPGRETQYF.

The chain uses TRBV27 and TRBJ2-1, with a weak D call TRBD1 (5 bases). The germline V gene encodes CDR1 MNHEY and CDR2 SMNVEV (reference sequence). Trimming stripped 3 bases from V and 4 bases from J, with 10 bases between. This CDR3 has 14 residues. The CDR3 protein is CASSLADTYNEQFF. The CDR3 region has the DNA TGTGCCAGCAGTTTGGCGGACACGTACAATGAGCAGTTCTTC.

Regarding this clone: An end of the junction does not agree with germline; a read error may underlie this. The genes are TRBV10-3 and TRBJ2-7; TRBD1 matches at 7 bases. This CDR3 is 14 amino acids long. Germline V gene lookup returns CDR1 ENHRY and CDR2 SYGVKD. CDR3 nucleotide sequence: TGTGCCAGCAGTGAAAGGGGGCTCTCCTACGAGCAGTACTTC. Protein: CASSERGLSYEQYF.

The J gene is TRBJ2-5, the V gene TRBV28; no firm D call. The CDR3 runs to 14 residues. Germline loops: CDR1 MDHEN, CDR2 SYDVKM. Between the trimmed V and J ends, which lost 1 base and 1 base, there was a span of 7 bases. The CDR3 bases are TGTGCCAGCAGTTTATTTGATGCCCAAGAGACCCAGTACTTC. Its protein product is CASSLFDAQETQYF.

The chain couples TRBV10-1 to TRBJ2-7; TRBD1 matches at 9 bases. This CDR3 is 14 amino acids long. V trimming: 3 bases; J trimming: 0 bases; junction bases outside the gene matches: 0. Germline V gene sequence: CDR1 WNHNN, CDR2 SYGVQD (reference sequence). CDR3 sequence: CASSEQGASYEQYF. CDR3 nucleotides: TGCGCCAGCAGTGAACAGGGGGCCTCCTACGAGCAGTACTTC.

The chain recombines TRBV6-5 with TRBJ1-5; TRBD1 might be the D (5 bases). This CDR3 comprises 14 residues. V lost 6 bases, J lost 4 bases, and 13 bases lay in between. The germline V gene encodes CDR1 MNHEY and CDR2 SVGAGI. The CDR3 region is CASSPRRQNQPQHF. The CDR3, as DNA: TGTGCCAGCAGCCCCCGCAGACAGAATCAGCCCCAGCATTTT.

The V gene is TRBV28, the J gene TRBJ2-3, with 8 nucleotides matching TRBD1. The J segment lost 5 bases and the V segment lost 5 bases, leaving 6 bases of the junction unmatched. CDR1 is MDHEN, CDR2 SYDVKM, per germline. The CDR3 spans 14 residues. CDR3: CASSTIRGRDTQYF. DNA of the CDR3: TGTGCCAGCAGTACTATCAGGGGGCGAGATACGCAGTATTTT.

This chain joins TRBV9 and TRBJ1-1; D gene ambiguous. CDR1 and CDR2 (germline): SGDLS, YYNGEE. The CDR3 sequence is 10 residues long. V was trimmed by 8 bases and J by 6 bases, leaving 8 bases between them. The CDR3 DNA reads as TGTGCCAGTGGGCCCTCTGAAGCTTTCTTT. Protein sequence: CASGPSEAFF.

CDR3 in amino acids: CASSLDTSDEQFF. In nucleotides, the CDR3 is TGTGCCAGCAGCTTGGACACTTCGGATGAGCAGTTCTTC. The chain links TRBV5-4 to TRBJ2-1; D call uncertain. V shed 0 bases and J shed 8 bases, with 9 bases lying between them. This CDR3 is built from 13 residues. Per the germline V gene, CDR1 is SGHNT and CDR2 is YYREEE (reference sequence).

This clone was picked up a small number of times. The chain joins TRBV29-1 to TRBJ2-1; D is unclear. V was clipped by 3 bases and J by 1 base, with 7 bases between them. The length of the CDR3 is 13 residues. Germline loops: CDR1 SQVTM, CDR2 ANQGSEA. DNA for the CDR3: TGCAGCGTTGAGCGGCCTTCCTACAATGAGCAGTTCTTC. Translating gives CSVERPSYNEQFF.

The rearrangement joins TRBV5-6 to TRBJ2-7; D is possibly TRBD1 (5 bases). The CDR3 is 13 amino acids. V lost 1 base and J 5 bases, leaving 10 bases between the germline ends. Germline CDR1 and CDR2: SGHDT and YYEEEE. The CDR3 coding sequence is TGTGCCAGCAGCTTGTTCAGGGAAAACGAGCAGTACTTC. It yields the protein CASSLFRENEQYF.

CDR3 in DNA: TGTGCCAGTAGCCCCGGGACAGGGGCTCAGCCCCAGCATTTT. Protein: CASSPGTGAQPQHF. The gene calls are TRBV19 and TRBJ1-5; 10 bases map to TRBD1. This CDR3 comprises 14 residues. Germline V gene sequence: CDR1 LNHDA, CDR2 SQIVND (reference sequence). The junction had 5 bases not matched to a gene; V was cut back by 6 bases and J by 6 bases.

The chain joins TRBV14 to TRBJ2-1; D is uncertain. This CDR3 is 13 amino acids long. From germline, CDR1 is SGHDN and CDR2 FVKESK. V lost 1 base and J lost 5, with 6 bases in between. The CDR3 protein is CASSQVLDNEQFF. The CDR3 nucleotides read TGTGCCAGCAGCCAAGTTCTGGACAATGAGCAGTTCTTC.

The chain carries TRBV19 and TRBJ2-7; possibly TRBD2 for D (5 bases). Germline CDR1 and CDR2: LNHDA and SQIVND (reference sequence). The CDR3 loop spans 13 amino acids. The V and J ends lost 7 bases and 1 base respectively, with 11 bases between them. The CDR3 DNA sequence: TGTGCCAGTAAGGACCGGGAATCCTACGAGCAGTACTTC. This sequence encodes CASKDRESYEQYF.

J is TRBJ2-3 and V is TRBV6-5, with TRBD2 identical over 8 bases. Looked up from germline, CDR1 is MNHEY and CDR2 is SVGAGI. V dropped 5 bases and J dropped 4; count of bases not matched to a gene: 8. CDR3 length: 15 residues. CDR3 DNA: TGTGCCAGCAGTGGCCCTAGCGGGCTCGCAGATACGCAGTATTTT. Encoded protein: CASSGPSGLADTQYF.